The clone carrying this TCR beta chain was recorded a few times. Its antigen remains unknown. This entry is derived from a study of identical twins. Per germline, CDR1 SGHRS and CDR2 YFSETQ. V dropped 6 bases and J dropped 2 bases, with 24 bases sitting between them. The CDR3 has 17 amino acids. TCRdb re-derived calls from the 5' RACE reads in MiXCR, one entry per CDR3 protein. Of roughly 200,000 distinct CDR3 sequences in the sample, more than 6.5% are singletons; the top ten hold just under 2%. Study-level points and caveats: The study found weaker excess twin sharing in beta out-of-frame sequences. The study drew conclusions from cross-sectional statistical analysis, not from following the same donors. Where out-of-frame alpha sequences were twin-shared, they showed excess low generation probability. Researchers caution that invariant MAIT and iNKT cells could partly confound zero-insertion analyses.

The same data also contributed to another study, on yellow fever vaccine responses in identical twins.

This sequence joins TRBV5-1 and TRBJ2-7, with TRBD1 as a possible D gene (6 bases). This sequence originates from a woman younger than 30 in good health. Sequences were obtained from memory (CD45RO+) T cells sorted from blood. The DNA of the CDR3 is TGCGCCAGCAAACTCACCTCCGGGACAACGGGACCCTACGAGCAGTACTTC. This encodes CASKLTSGTTGPYEQYF.